Shown below are 13 T cell receptor beta chains from a single sample sequenced in a study of identical twins. TCRdb redid the calling of the 5' RACE reads with MiXCR, one entry per CDR3 protein. The table records approximately 500,000 distinct CDR3 sequences, around 15% of them present only once. This same sample was also taken into another study, of yellow fever vaccine responses in identical twins.

The sequencing input was CD4+ T cells sorted from blood. These receptors came from a woman in her late teens or twenties in good health.

The chain is built from TRBV29-1 and TRBJ2-5, with 8 bases identical to TRBD2. J gave up 5 bases and V 5 bases, and 4 bases lay outside the gene matches. In germline, CDR1 is SQVTM, CDR2 ANQGSEA. The CDR3 consists of 12 residues. The CDR3 spells CSVSGGRETQYF. The CDR3 nucleotides are TGCAGCGTTTCGGGGGGGAGGGAGACCCAGTACTTC.

This chain links TRBV3-1 with TRBJ2-5, with no clear D. CDR1 is LGHDT, CDR2 YNNKEL, per germline (reference sequence). This CDR3 has 16 residues. Trimming removed 1 base at V and 3 bases at J, with 15 bases between. Here the CDR3 reads CASSQGSTVGKETQYF. The DNA of the CDR3 is TGTGCCAGCAGCCAAGGTTCTACAGTAGGAAAAGAGACCCAGTACTTC.

The rearrangement joins TRBV20-1 to TRBJ2-1; D remains unclear. This CDR3 comprises 14 residues. V dropped 6 bases and J dropped 7 bases, with 19 bases sitting between them. Germline V gene sequence: CDR1 DFQATT, CDR2 SNEGSKA (reference sequence). CDR3: CSARLAERPNEQFF. CDR3 nucleotide sequence: TGCAGTGCGAGGCTTGCGGAGAGACCAAATGAGCAGTTCTTC.

This clonotype has ten or more counts. The genes are TRBV7-9 and TRBJ2-3, with TRBD1 matching 10 bases. Trimming took 3 bases from V and 3 from J; bases not matched to a gene: 6. Per germline, CDR1 SEHNR and CDR2 FQNEAQ (reference sequence). The CDR3 contains 16 residues. CDR3 amino acids: CASSFDRGQGTDTQYF. The DNA of the CDR3 is TGTGCCAGCAGCTTCGACAGGGGGCAGGGTACAGATACGCAGTATTTT.

This clonotype appeared a few times. The chain employs TRBV29-1 and TRBJ1-4; a weak D match, TRBD1 (5 bases). There are 13 residues in the CDR3. Germline V lookup: CDR1 SQVTM, CDR2 ANQGSEA. V lost 7 bases and J lost 0, with 9 bases in between. CDR3 in amino acids: CSGRRATNEKLFF. CDR3 in DNA: TGCAGCGGGCGCAGGGCAACTAATGAAAAACTGTTTTTT.

A few counts support this clonotype. The chain recombines TRBV18 with TRBJ2-5; perhaps TRBD2 as D (5 bases). Germline V gene data show CDR1 as KGHSH and CDR2 as LQKENI. This CDR3 region has 16 residues. Trimming took off 4 bases at V and 0 bases at J, with 15 bases between the two ends. CDR3 region: CASSHNRGRDQETQYF. CDR3 DNA: TGTGCCAGCTCACACAACCGGGGAAGAGACCAAGAGACCCAGTACTTC.

The chain couples TRBV5-1 to TRBJ2-2; D gene uncertain. The CDR3 is 15 residues long. CDR1 is SGHRS, CDR2 YFSETQ, per germline. Deletions cut 2 bases from V and 0 bases from J, with 8 bases between. The CDR3 region is CASSFGDSNTGELFF. The DNA for the CDR3 is TGCGCCAGCAGCTTTGGGGATTCGAACACCGGGGAGCTGTTTTTT.

This clonotype was seen many times. V is TRBV5-1 and J is TRBJ2-2; 7 positions agree with TRBD2. Germline CDR1 reads SGHRS; CDR2 reads YFSETQ. The trim removed 0 bases at V and 0 bases at J, leaving 2 bases unmatched. CDR3 length: 16 amino acids. CDR3 coding DNA: TGCGCCAGCAGCTTGGGACTAGCATCGAACACCGGGGAGCTGTTTTTT. It yields the protein CASSLGLASNTGELFF.

The chain has TRBV10-3 and TRBJ2-1; TRBD1 agrees at 7 bases. V lost 6 bases and J lost 3; bases outside the gene matches: 2. The germline CDR1 and CDR2 sequences are ENHRY and SYGVKD. CDR3 length equals 13 residues. The CDR3 reads CAIRRDSYNEQFF. The CDR3 bases are TGTGCCATCAGACGGGACAGCTACAATGAGCAGTTCTTC.

This chain joins TRBV5-1 and TRBJ2-7, with TRBD1 matching 8 bases. With 5 bases clipped from V and 3 bases from J, the junction kept 4 bases outside the gene matches. The CDR3 length is 13 residues. Germline V lookup: CDR1 SGHRS, CDR2 YFSETQ. CDR3 sequence (DNA): TGCGCCAGCAGTAGGGACAGGAACTACGAGCAGTACTTC. Protein product: CASSRDRNYEQYF. Full variable domain (rest looked up from reference TRBV5-1 and TRBJ2-7): KAGVTQTPRYLIKTRGQQVTLSCSPISGHRSVSWYQQTPGQGLQFLFEYFSETQRNKGNFPGRFSGRQFSNSRSEMNVSTLELGDSALYLCASSRDRNYEQYFGPGTRLTVT.

This chain uses TRBV10-2 with TRBJ2-2; 13 bases fit TRBD2. The germline V gene encodes CDR1 WSHSY and CDR2 SAAADI. J was trimmed by 1 base and V by 7 bases; bases with no gene match: 3. The length of the CDR3 is 16 residues. The CDR3 loop is CASTRLAGGNTGELFF. The CDR3 DNA reads as TGCGCCAGCACACGACTAGCGGGGGGGAACACCGGGGAGCTGTTTTTT.

CDR3 nucleotide sequence: TGTGCCAGCAGTCTGACTAGCGGGAGGGGTGAGCAGTTCTTC. Amino acids: CASSLTSGRGEQFF. The chain is built from TRBV12-3 or TRBV12-4 and TRBJ2-1; 14 bases are a match to TRBD2. This CDR3 comprises 14 residues. J gave up 9 bases and V 5 bases, and 3 bases lay outside the gene matches.

V usage is TRBV14 and J usage is TRBJ2-7; 10 nucleotides match TRBD2. The CDR3 has 14 amino acids. Trimming cost V 4 bases and J 9 bases; bases outside gene matches: 9. Per the germline V gene, CDR1 is SGHDN and CDR2 is FVKESK. CDR3 sequence: CASSPILAGAPQYF. The CDR3 nucleotides read TGTGCCAGCAGCCCGATCCTAGCGGGAGCCCCGCAGTACTTC.